This paragraph covers one T cell receptor beta chain sequence. Antigen unknown. This table comes from immunoSEQ multiplex PCR, and its TCRdb copy is limited to in-frame clones, with some not included. The sample holds more than 120,000 clones, roughly 87% seen once. The entry originates in a study of cytomegalovirus exposure and HLA in healthy donors. Study overall: The roughly 120 validation repertoires used the same platform as the roughly 700 first-cohort repertoires (as reported by a later analysis). Study-wide results and limits: In the roughly 130 validation repertoires, a later analysis found that first-cohort TCR clusters tended to co-occur.

This CDR3 has 15 residues. CDR1 is SQVTM, CDR2 ANQGSEA, per germline. V lost 5 bases, J lost 6 bases, and 10 bases stayed unmatched. The sequencing sample was made of PBMCs. The rearrangement joins TRBV29-1 to TRBJ2-2, with 9 nucleotides matching TRBD1. This clonotype was obtained from a man aged 18-30 years in good health and CMV-seropositive. The CDR3 sequence is CSVRQGQGEAGELFF. The CDR3 DNA reads as TGCAGCGTTCGACAGGGACAGGGAGAGGCCGGGGAGCTGTTTTTT.